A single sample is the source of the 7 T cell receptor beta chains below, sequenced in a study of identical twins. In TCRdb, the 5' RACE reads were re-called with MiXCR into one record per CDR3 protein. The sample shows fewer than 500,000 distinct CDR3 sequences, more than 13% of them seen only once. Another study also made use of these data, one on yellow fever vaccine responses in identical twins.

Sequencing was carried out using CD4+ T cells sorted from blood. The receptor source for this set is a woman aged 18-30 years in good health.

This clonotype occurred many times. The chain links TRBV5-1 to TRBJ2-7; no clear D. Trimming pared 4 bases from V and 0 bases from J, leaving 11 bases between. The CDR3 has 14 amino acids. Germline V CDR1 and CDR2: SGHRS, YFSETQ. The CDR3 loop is CASSQKTGSYEQYF. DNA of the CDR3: TGCGCCAGCAGCCAAAAGACGGGCTCCTACGAGCAGTACTTC. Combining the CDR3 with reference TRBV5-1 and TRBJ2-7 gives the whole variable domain KAGVTQTPRYLIKTRGQQVTLSCSPISGHRSVSWYQQTPGQGLQFLFEYFSETQRNKGNFPGRFSGRQFSNSRSEMNVSTLELGDSALYLCASSQKTGSYEQYFGPGTRLTVT.

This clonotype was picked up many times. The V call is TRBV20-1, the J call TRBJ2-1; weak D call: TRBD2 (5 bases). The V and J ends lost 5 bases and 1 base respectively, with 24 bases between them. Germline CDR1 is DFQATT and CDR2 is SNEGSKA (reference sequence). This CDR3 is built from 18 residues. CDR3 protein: CSAAEYLVSEGSYNEQFF. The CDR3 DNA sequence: TGCAGTGCTGCCGAGTACCTTGTGAGTGAGGGTTCCTACAATGAGCAGTTCTTC.

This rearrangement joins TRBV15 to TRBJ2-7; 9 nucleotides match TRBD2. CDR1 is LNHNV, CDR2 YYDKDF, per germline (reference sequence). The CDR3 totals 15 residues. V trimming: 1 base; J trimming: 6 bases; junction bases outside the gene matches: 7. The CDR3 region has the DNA TGTGCCACCAGCAGAGCTAGCCTAGCGGGAAGCGAGCAGTACTTC. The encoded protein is CATSRASLAGSEQYF.

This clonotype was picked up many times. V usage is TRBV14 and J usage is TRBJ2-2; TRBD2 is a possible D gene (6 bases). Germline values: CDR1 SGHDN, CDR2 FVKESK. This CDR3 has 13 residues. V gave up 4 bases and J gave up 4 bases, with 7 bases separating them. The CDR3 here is CASSRDSTGELFF. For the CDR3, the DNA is TGTGCCAGCAGCCGGGACTCCACCGGGGAGCTGTTTTTT.

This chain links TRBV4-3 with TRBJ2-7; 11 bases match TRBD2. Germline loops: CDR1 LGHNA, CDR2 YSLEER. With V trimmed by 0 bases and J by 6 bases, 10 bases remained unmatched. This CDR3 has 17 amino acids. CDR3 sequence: CASSQDLTSGSSAEQYF. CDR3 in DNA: TGCGCCAGCAGCCAAGATCTTACTAGCGGGAGCTCTGCCGAGCAGTACTTC.

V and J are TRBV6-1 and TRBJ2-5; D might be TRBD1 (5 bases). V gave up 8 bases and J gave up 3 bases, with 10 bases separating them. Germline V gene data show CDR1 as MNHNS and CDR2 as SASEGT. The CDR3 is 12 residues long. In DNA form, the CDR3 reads TGTGCCAGCGCCCGCAGGGAAGAGACCCAGTACTTC. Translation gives CASARREETQYF.

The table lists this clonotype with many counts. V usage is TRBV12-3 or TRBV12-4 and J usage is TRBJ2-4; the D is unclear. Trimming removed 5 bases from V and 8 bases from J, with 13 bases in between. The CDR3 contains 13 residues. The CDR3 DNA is TGTGCCAGCAGTGTCCTTAGGCTAGACATTCAGTACTTC. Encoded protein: CASSVLRLDIQYF.